This is a list of T cell receptor beta chains from one sample in a study of tumor-infiltrating lymphocytes in primary liver carcinoma. MiXCR, applied by TCRdb to the multiplex PCR reads, yields one record per CDR3 protein. The table includes around 100,000 distinct CDR3 sequences, around 66% detected once. Specimen: liver tumor tissue from sampling region 2. These receptors came from a woman aged 60-70 years with primary liver carcinoma and hepatitis B virus infection. The CDR3 runs from the conserved cysteine through the conserved F or W. The order of the fields is CDR3 protein, CDR3 DNA, D gene, J gene, clone size, V gene. The D gene is left open where the match is weak. Clone size is not always given. Where it is, it says once, few, many or a class for expanded clones.

CASSPYGSNSNQPQHF	TGTGCCAGCTCACCTTACGGGAGTAATAGCAATCAGCCCCAGCATTTT	-	TRBJ1-5	few	TRBV18
CDNSPGKAVNTEAFF	TGTGACAACAGTCCCGGGAAGGCGGTGAACACTGAAGCTTTCTTT	-	TRBJ1-1	once	TRBV4-2
CASSLRKARYF	TGTGCCAGCAGTTTGCGAAAGGCCCGGTACTTC	-	TRBJ2-5	-	TRBV12-3/TRBV12-4
CASPVRTSTDTQYF	TGTGCCAGCCCCGTCAGGACTAGCACAGATACGCAGTATTTT	-	TRBJ2-3	-	TRBV11-3
CASRGLAGSTDTQYF	TGTGCCAGCAGGGGACTAGCGGGGAGCACAGATACGCAGTATTTT	TRBD2	TRBJ2-3	few	TRBV6-1
CASSPSGTGAIEQYF	TGTGCCAGCTCACCATCTGGGACCGGGGCTATAGAGCAGTACTTC	-	TRBJ2-7	-	TRBV18
CASSSSGAANYYGYTF	TGTGCCAGCAGCTCCTCAGGTGCAGCCAACTACTATGGCTACACCTTC	-	TRBJ1-2	-	TRBV11-2
CANSHTELVNEQFF	TGCGCCAACAGCCACACAGAGTTGGTCAATGAGCAGTTCTTC	-	TRBJ2-1	-	TRBV4-3
CASSYSPGELLF	TGTGCCAGCAGTTACTCGCCCGGGGAGCTGTTGTTT	-	TRBJ2-2	-	TRBV6-5
CASSLSAGAGNTIYF	TGTGCCAGCAGTTTAAGCGCGGGGGCAGGAAACACCATATATTTT	-	TRBJ1-3	many	TRBV28
CSSSQLAGVATGELFF	TGCTCCAGCAGCCAACTAGCGGGAGTTGCCACCGGGGAGCTGTTTTTT	TRBD2	TRBJ2-2	-	TRBV4-1
CASRGTSGKGETQYF	TGTGCCAGCAGGGGGACTAGCGGGAAGGGAGAGACCCAGTACTTC	TRBD2	TRBJ2-5	-	TRBV2